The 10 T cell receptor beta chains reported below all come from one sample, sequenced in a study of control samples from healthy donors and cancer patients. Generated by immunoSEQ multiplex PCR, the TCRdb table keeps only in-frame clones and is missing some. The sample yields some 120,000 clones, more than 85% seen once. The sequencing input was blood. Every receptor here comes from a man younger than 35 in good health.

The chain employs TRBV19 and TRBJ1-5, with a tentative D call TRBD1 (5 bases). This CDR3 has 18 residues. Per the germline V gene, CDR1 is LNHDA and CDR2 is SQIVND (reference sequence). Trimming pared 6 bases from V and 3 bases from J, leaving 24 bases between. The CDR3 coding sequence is TGTGCCAGTAGAAATCATTGGGCCGGGACCCTCTCCAATCAGCCCCAGCATTTT. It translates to CASRNHWAGTLSNQPQHF.

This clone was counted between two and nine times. The CDR3 reads CASSSSSGGGNEQFF. CDR3 coding DNA: TGTGCCAGCAGCTCTTCTAGCGGGGGGGGTAATGAGCAGTTCTTC. The J gene is TRBJ2-1, the V gene TRBV6-4; 12 bases match TRBD2. Germline CDR1 and CDR2: MRHNA and SNTAGT. The CDR3 runs to 15 residues. The V gene end was trimmed by 6 bases and the J gene end by 7 bases; junction bases not matched to a gene: 7.

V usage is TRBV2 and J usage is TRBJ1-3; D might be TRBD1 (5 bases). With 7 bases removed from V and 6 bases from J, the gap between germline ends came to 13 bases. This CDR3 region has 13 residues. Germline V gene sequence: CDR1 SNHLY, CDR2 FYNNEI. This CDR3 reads CASKKGKANTIYF. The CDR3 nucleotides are TGTGCCAGCAAGAAGGGGAAGGCAAACACCATATATTTT.

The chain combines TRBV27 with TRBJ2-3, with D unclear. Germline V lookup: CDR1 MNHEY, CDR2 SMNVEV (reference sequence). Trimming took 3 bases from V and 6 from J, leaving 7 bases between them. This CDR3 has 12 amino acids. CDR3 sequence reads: CASSLNADTQYF. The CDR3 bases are TGTGCCAGCAGTTTGAACGCTGATACGCAGTATTTT.

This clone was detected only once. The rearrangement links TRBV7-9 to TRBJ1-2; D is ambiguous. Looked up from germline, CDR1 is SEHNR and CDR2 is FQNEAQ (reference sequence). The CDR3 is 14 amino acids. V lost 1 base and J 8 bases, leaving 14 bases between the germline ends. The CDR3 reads CASSLGTGWGGYTF. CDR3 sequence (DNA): TGTGCCAGCAGCTTAGGAACGGGGTGGGGAGGCTACACCTTC.

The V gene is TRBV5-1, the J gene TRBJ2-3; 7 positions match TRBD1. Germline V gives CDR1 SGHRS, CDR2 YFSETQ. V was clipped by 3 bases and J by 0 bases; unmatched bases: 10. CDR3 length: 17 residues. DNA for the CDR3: TGCGCCAGCAGCTACCTACTGACAGGGAGAAGCACAGATACGCAGTATTTT. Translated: CASSYLLTGRSTDTQYF.

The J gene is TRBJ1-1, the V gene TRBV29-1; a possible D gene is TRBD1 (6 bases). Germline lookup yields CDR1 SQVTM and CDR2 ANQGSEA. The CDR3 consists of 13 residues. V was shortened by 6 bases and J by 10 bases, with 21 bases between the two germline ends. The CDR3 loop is CSVAGVRGFGAFF. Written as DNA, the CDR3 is TGCAGCGTGGCGGGAGTCAGGGGATTTGGAGCTTTCTTT.

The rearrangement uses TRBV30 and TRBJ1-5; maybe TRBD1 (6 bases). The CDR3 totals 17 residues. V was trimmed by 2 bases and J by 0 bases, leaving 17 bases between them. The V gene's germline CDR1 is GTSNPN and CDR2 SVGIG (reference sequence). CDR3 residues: CAWSWGEGVPSNQPQHF. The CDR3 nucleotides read TGTGCCTGGAGTTGGGGAGAGGGGGTACCTAGCAATCAGCCCCAGCATTTT.

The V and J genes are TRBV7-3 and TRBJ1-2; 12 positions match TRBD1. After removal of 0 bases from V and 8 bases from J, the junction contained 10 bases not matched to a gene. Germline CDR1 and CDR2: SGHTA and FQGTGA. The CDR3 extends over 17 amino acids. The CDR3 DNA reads TGTGCCAGCAGCTTAACTTCAGTGGGACAGGGGGCAGAAGGCTACACCTTC. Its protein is CASSLTSVGQGAEGYTF. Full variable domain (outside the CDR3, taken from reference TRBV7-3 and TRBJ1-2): GAGVSQTPSNKVTEKGKYVELRCDPISGHTALYWYRQSLGQGPEFLIYFQGTGAADDSGLPNDRFFAVRPEGSVSTLKIQRTERGDSAVYLCASSLTSVGQGAEGYTFGSGTRLTVV.

The CDR3 region is CASSFTAGDSPLHF. CDR3 in DNA: TGTGCCAGCAGCTTCACGGCTGGGGATTCACCCCTCCACTTT. The chain uses TRBV7-3 and TRBJ1-6, with D uncertain. Trimming pared 3 bases from V and 8 bases from J, leaving 11 bases between. Germline assignment: CDR1 SGHTA and CDR2 FQGTGA. The CDR3 is 14 amino acids.